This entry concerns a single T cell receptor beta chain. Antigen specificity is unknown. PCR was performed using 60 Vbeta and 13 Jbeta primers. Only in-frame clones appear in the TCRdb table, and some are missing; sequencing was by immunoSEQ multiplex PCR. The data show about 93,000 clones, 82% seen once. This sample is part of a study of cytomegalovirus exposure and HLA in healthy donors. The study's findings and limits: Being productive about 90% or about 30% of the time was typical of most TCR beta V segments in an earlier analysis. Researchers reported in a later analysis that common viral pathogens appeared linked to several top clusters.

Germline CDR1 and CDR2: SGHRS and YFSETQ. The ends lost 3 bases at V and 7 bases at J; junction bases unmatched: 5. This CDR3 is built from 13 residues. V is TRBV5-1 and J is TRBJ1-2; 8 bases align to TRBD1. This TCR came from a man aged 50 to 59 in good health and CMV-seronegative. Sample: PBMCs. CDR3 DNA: TGCGCCAGCAGCTGGACAGGGCTTGGTGGCTACACCTTC. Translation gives CASSWTGLGGYTF.